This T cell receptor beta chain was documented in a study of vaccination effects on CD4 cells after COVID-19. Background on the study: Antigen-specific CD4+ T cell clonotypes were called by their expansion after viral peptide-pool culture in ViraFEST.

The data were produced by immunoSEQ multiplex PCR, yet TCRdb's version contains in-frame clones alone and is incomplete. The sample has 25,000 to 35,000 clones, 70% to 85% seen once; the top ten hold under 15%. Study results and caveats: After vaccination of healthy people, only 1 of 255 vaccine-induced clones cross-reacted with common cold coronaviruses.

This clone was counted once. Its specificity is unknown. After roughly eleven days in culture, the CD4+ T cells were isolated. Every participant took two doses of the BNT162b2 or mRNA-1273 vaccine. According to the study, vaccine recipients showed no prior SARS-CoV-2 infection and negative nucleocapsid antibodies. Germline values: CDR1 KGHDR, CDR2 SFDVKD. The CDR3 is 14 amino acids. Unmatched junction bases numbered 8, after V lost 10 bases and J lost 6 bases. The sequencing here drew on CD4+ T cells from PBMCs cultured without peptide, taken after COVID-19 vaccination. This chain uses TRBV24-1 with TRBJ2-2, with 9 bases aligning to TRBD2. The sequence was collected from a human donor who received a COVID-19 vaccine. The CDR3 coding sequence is TGTGCCACTGCAGTAGCGGGAGAGGCCGGGGAGCTGTTTTTT. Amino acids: CATAVAGEAGELFF.